This TCR beta chain derives from a study of OX40 agonist ivuxolimab in advanced cancers. Produced via immunoSEQ multiplex PCR; TCRdb's table is partial and in-frame only. The data hold about 55,000 clones, with around 88% observed a single time. The CDR3 is 13 amino acids. CDR1 and CDR2 from the germline V gene are MNHEY and SMNVEV (reference sequence). Trimming stripped 6 bases from V and 0 bases from J, with 5 bases between. This clone has just one count. The source is an adult with an advanced solid tumor such as melanoma, head and neck, liver or kidney cancer. This sequence joins TRBV27 and TRBJ2-2; D gene uncertain. The sample was CD4+ or CD8+ T cells sorted from blood, taken in a trial of the OX40 agonist ivuxolimab. This CDR3 is CASSHANTGELFF. The CDR3 DNA sequence: TGTGCCAGCAGCCACGCGAACACCGGGGAGCTGTTTTTT.